A selection of T cell receptor beta chains follows, all from one sample in a study of T cells in Graves' hyperthyroidism and ophthalmopathy. TCRdb processed the multiplex PCR reads anew with MiXCR; each CDR3 protein has one entry. In the table there are around 290,000 distinct CDR3 sequences, about an eighth of which are singletons. Sequencing used blood. The source is a woman between 35 and 50 years old with Graves' hyperthyroidism. Both conserved end residues are part of each CDR3. D genes are given only for firm matches. Expanded clones get a size class; other rows say once, few or many, or leave the size out.

>15|NA|TRBJ2-1|TRBV5-5|many
TGTGCCAGCAGCAGAGGCAGGGGGCGGGGGAATGAGCAGTTCTTC
CASSRGRGRGNEQFF
>11|NA|TRBJ1-2|TRBV2|many
TGTGCCAGCAGTGAAGCAGGGCCACACACCTTC
CASSEAGPHTF
>14|TRBD1|TRBJ2-2|TRBV19|many
TGTGCCAGTAGTAACAGGGGGCACGCCGGGGAGCTGTTTTTT
CASSNRGHAGELFF
>14|NA|TRBJ1-1|TRBV19|many
TGTGCCAGTAAGCAGGGGAGAGGGGACACTGAAGCTTTCTTT
CASKQGRGDTEAFF
>11|NA|TRBJ1-2|TRBV20-1|many
TGCAGTGCAATCTGGAACTATGGCTACACCTTC
CSAIWNYGYTF
>15|NA|TRBJ1-4|TRBV5-4|NA
TGTGCCAGCAGCCCCGGAGGTACGGGCAATGAAAAACTGTTTTTT
CASSPGGTGNEKLFF
>13|TRBD1|TRBJ2-7|TRBV6-2/TRBV6-3|few
TGTGCCAGTCAAAGGACAGGGGAGGGAGAGCAGTACTTC
CASQRTGEGEQYF
>16|TRBD1|TRBJ2-3|TRBV5-1|NA
TGCGCCAGCAGCCTAGCAGGGGGCGCTCAGTCAGATACGCAGTATTTT
CASSLAGGAQSDTQYF
>12|NA|TRBJ2-3|TRBV20-1|NA
TGCAGTCCCCCCGGGACGGCAGATACGCAGTATTTT
CSPPGTADTQYF
>13|NA|TRBJ2-5|TRBV7-8|many
TGTGCCAGCAGCTCCAACGCGCAGGAGACCCAGTACTTC
CASSSNAQETQYF
>14|TRBD1|TRBJ1-1|TRBV18|many
TGTGCCAGCTCACCCGGGACAGGGGAGGCTGAAGCTTTCTTT
CASSPGTGEAEAFF
>16|TRBD2|TRBJ2-3|TRBV6-5|many
TGTGCCAGCAGTTACCGAGCGGGAGGGACCACAGATACGCAGTATTTT
CASSYRAGGTTDTQYF
>15|NA|TRBJ2-4|TRBV4-1|few
TGCGCCAGCAGCCAAGAGAGCTCGCGGGGCAACATTCAGTACTTC
CASSQESSRGNIQYF
>13|NA|TRBJ1-1|TRBV9|many
TGTGCCAGCAGCACCCGGTCGAACACTGAAGCTTTCTTT
CASSTRSNTEAFF
>13|TRBD2|TRBJ2-7|TRBV6-1|many
TGTGCCAGCAGCCGCGGGACTATAGACGAGCAGTACTTC
CASSRGTIDEQYF
>13|NA|TRBJ2-5|TRBV2|many
TGTGCCAGCAGGATGGGGGGACGGGAGACCCAGTACTTC
CASRMGGRETQYF
>14|NA|TRBJ2-7|TRBV11-2|many
TGTGCCAGCAGCCGGGACGGTAACTCCTACGAGCAGTACTTC
CASSRDGNSYEQYF
>14|NA|TRBJ1-6|TRBV20-1|many
TGCAGTGCTAGTTGGGGGAGAGATAATTCACCCCTCCACTTT
CSASWGRDNSPLHF
>15|NA|TRBJ2-3|TRBV7-2|NA
TGTGCCACCCAAGCCTACAGGGTATCCCCAGATACGCAGTATTTT
CATQAYRVSPDTQYF
>15|NA|TRBJ2-7|TRBV27|many
TGTGCCAGCAGCCCTCGAGGGGGGCTCACCTACGAGCAGTACTTC
CASSPRGGLTYEQYF
>13|NA|TRBJ1-2|TRBV7-2|many
TGTGCCAGCAGTCCGGACAAGAACTATGGCTACACCTTC
CASSPDKNYGYTF
>14|TRBD1|TRBJ2-3|TRBV29-1|NA
TGCAGCGCTAGGGACAGGGGGCCGGGGGATACGCAGTATTTT
CSARDRGPGDTQYF
>15|NA|TRBJ2-7|TRBV27|many
TGTGCCAGCAGTTCGAACGCAGAGCGCCGCCCTGAGCAGTACTTC
CASSSNAERRPEQYF
>13|NA|TRBJ2-1|TRBV2|NA
TGTGCCAGCCTAGCATCGGCCTACAATGAGCAGTTCTTC
CASLASAYNEQFF
>16|NA|TRBJ2-2|TRBV11-1|NA
TGTGCCAGCAGTGAATCGACGGAGGGCGACACCGGGGAGCTGTTTTTT
CASSESTEGDTGELFF
>15|NA|TRBJ1-1|TRBV2|many
TGTGCCAGCAGCGCAGAAAGGCTGGAGTACACTGAAGCTTTCTTT
CASSAERLEYTEAFF
>15|NA|TRBJ2-7|TRBV28|many
TGTGCCAGCAGCCGGAGGGATTTTCTTTCCTACGAGCAGTACTTC
CASSRRDFLSYEQYF
>14|NA|TRBJ2-1|TRBV12-3/TRBV12-4|NA
TGTGCCAGCAGTTCAGCGGGTCGATCACCTCGGGATTTCTTC
CASSSAGRSPRDFF
>12|NA|TRBJ1-1|TRBV11-1|many
TGTGCCAGCAGCTTTCTGAACACTGAAGCTTTCTTT
CASSFLNTEAFF
>15|NA|TRBJ2-3|TRBV2|many
TGTGCCAGCAGTGACAGGGGAGTAAGCACAGATACGCAGTATTTT
CASSDRGVSTDTQYF
>14|TRBD2|TRBJ2-7|TRBV5-1|NA
TGCGCCAGCAGCTTGGGTGCGGGAGCGGGGGAGCAGTACTTC
CASSLGAGAGEQYF
>13|NA|TRBJ1-6|TRBV20-1|many
TGCAGTGCTAGTCGGCAGGGGAACTCACCCCTCCACTTT
CSASRQGNSPLHF
>15|TRBD1|TRBJ1-2|TRBV3-1|NA
TGTGCCAGCAGCCAGACGGGACAGGGGGCGTTTGGCTACACCTTC
CASSQTGQGAFGYTF
>16|NA|TRBJ1-2|TRBV6-1|many
TGTGCCAGCAGTCCTGACCGACTGTTGGGACGGGGTGGCTACACCTTC
CASSPDRLLGRGGYTF
>16|NA|TRBJ2-6|TRBV28|few
TGTGCCAGCAGTTTTGGGGGATACTCTGGGGTCAACGTCCTGACTTTC
CASSFGGYSGVNVLTF
>15|TRBD2|TRBJ2-1|TRBV12-3/TRBV12-4|NA
TGTGCCAGCAGTTTAGGGACTAGCGTACACAATGAGCAGTTCTTC
CASSLGTSVHNEQFF
>13|NA|TRBJ1-1|TRBV20-1|many
TGCAGTGCTAGAATCCCAGCGTTAGGGCAAGCTTTCTTT
CSARIPALGQAFF
>15|NA|TRBJ2-2|TRBV7-2|many
TGTGCCAGCAGCTTAGCGGGAGATTTCGCCGGGGAGCTGTTTTTT
CASSLAGDFAGELFF
>15|NA|TRBJ1-3|TRBV2|NA
TGTGCCAGCAGTGAGTTAACCCCCGCGGGAAACACCATATATTTT
CASSELTPAGNTIYF
>11|NA|TRBJ2-1|TRBV28|many
TGTGCCAGTACTTATAGGGATGAGCAGTTCTTC
CASTYRDEQFF
>15|TRBD1|TRBJ2-5|TRBV20-1|many
TGCAGTGCTAGGCGGGCAGGGGGTCATCAGGAGACCCAGTACTTC
CSARRAGGHQETQYF
>15|NA|TRBJ2-5|TRBV7-6|many
TGTGCCAGCAGCTCCCCCTACCGAGATAAAGAGACCCAGTACTTC
CASSSPYRDKETQYF
>13|NA|TRBJ2-6|TRBV18|NA
TGTGCCAGCGCGCAGGACGGGGCCAACGTCCTGACTTTC
CASAQDGANVLTF
>14|NA|TRBJ1-5|TRBV27|many
TGTGCCAGCAGTTTTTCCCCTAGCAATCAGCCCCAGCATTTT
CASSFSPSNQPQHF
>14|TRBD1|TRBJ2-5|TRBV11-3|many
TGTGCCAGCAGCCCAGGACAGGGGATAGAGACCCAGTACTTC
CASSPGQGIETQYF
>14|NA|TRBJ2-3|TRBV2|many
TGTGCCACCAAACGGAGCGCTAGCACAGATACGCAGTATTTT
CATKRSASTDTQYF
>14|NA|TRBJ2-7|TRBV28|many
TGTGCCAGCAGTTTAGGCCAGCATCCCTACGAGCAGTACTTC
CASSLGQHPYEQYF
>16|TRBD2|TRBJ2-7|TRBV12-3/TRBV12-4|many
TGTGCCAGCAGTTTAAGCGGGAGCCTCCCCCTGGACGAGCAGTACTTC
CASSLSGSLPLDEQYF
>15|TRBD2|TRBJ2-7|TRBV7-8|many
TGTGCCAGCAGCTTCCGGCTAGCGGGCTCCTACGAGCAGTACTTC
CASSFRLAGSYEQYF
>12|NA|TRBJ1-2|TRBV25-1|many
TGTGCCAGCCGCAAAGGGAACTATGGCTACACCTTC
CASRKGNYGYTF
>13|NA|TRBJ1-2|TRBV6-2/TRBV6-3|many
TGTGCCAGCCGTCCCGGGAGCCCGTATGGCTACACCTTC
CASRPGSPYGYTF
>16|TRBD2|TRBJ2-1|TRBV5-1|NA
TGCGCCAGCAGCTTGGTGTGGACTAGCGGCCCCATTGAGCAGTTCTTC
CASSLVWTSGPIEQFF
>16|TRBD2|TRBJ2-3|TRBV6-1|NA
TGTGCCAGCAGTGAGGGTAGCGGGTCCACCACAGATACGCAGTATTTT
CASSEGSGSTTDTQYF